This entry concerns a single T cell receptor (beta chain). Its antigen is not identified. The source of the sample is a study of cytomegalovirus exposure and HLA in healthy donors. Overall study findings and caveats: The study recorded over 150 TCR beta chains that were cytomegalovirus-associated. What TCR beta sequences reportedly achieved was accurate prediction of HLA-A and HLA-B alleles in most subjects.

Researchers ran the PCR with 60 Vbeta and 13 Jbeta primers. In the source study's methods: An analysis that came later counted some 85 million unique TCR beta chains, approximately 10 million shared. TCRdb's copy holds only in-frame clones and misses some; the assay was immunoSEQ multiplex PCR. The DNA gave D and trimming, while V, J and clone size come from that table. Of 140,000 to 150,000 clones listed, 75% to 80% are singletons. There are 13 residues in the CDR3. In germline, CDR1 is MNHEY, CDR2 SVGAGI. The J gene is TRBJ2-5, the V gene TRBV6-5, with 7 bases lining up with TRBD1. The last part of the DNA fits TRBJ2-7 better; the J call may be wrong. Sequences were obtained from PBMCs. The source of this sequence is a male donor in good health and CMV-seronegative. CDR3 loop: CASSYGDSYEQYF. CDR3 bases: TGTGCCAGCAGTTACGGGGACAGCTACGAGCAGTACTTC.